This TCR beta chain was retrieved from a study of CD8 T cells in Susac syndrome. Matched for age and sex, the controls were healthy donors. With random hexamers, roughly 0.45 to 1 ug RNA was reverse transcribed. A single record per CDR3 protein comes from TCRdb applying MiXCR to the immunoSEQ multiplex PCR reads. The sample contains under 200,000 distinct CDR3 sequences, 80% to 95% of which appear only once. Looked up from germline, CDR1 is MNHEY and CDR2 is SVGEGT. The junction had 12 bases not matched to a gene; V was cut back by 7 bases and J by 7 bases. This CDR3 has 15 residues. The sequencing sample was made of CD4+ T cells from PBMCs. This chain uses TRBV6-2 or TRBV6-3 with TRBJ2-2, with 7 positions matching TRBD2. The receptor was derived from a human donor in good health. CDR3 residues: CASNTSVGSIGELFF. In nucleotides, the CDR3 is TGTGCCAGCAATACTAGCGTGGGAAGTATCGGGGAGCTGTTTTTT.